The clone carrying this T cell receptor beta chain was seen once. The sample originates from a study of blood T cell repertoires in COVID-19. Overall study: Samples of COVID-19 (acute and convalescent) were obtained from the United States, Italy and Spain. T cells, B-cell-depleted T cells, or PBMCs supplied cDNA or gDNA.

Here immunoSEQ multiplex PCR was the method, and the copy in TCRdb shows in-frame clones only, minus some. The table lists a few hundred thousand clones, 75% to 90% of them singletons, with approximately 4% in the top ten. CDR1 KGHSH and CDR2 LQKENI come from the germline V gene. The CDR3 loop spans 14 amino acids. V was cut by 3 bases and J by 8 bases, with 16 bases left in between. The rearrangement uses TRBV18 and TRBJ1-2; tentative D call: TRBD1 (6 bases). The sample was PBMCs or T cells enriched from blood (not recorded which). This sequence originates from a woman aged 25 to 39 who had recovered from COVID-19. Written as DNA, the CDR3 is TGTGCCAGCTCACCGGAAGGCCAGGGGAAAGGCTACACCTTC. This codes for CASSPEGQGKGYTF.